The 21 T cell receptor beta chains below were found in one sample sequenced in a study of cytomegalovirus exposure and HLA in healthy donors. The primer mix had 60 Vbeta and 13 Jbeta primers. Method: immunoSEQ multiplex PCR; TCRdb's copy keeps in-frame clones and lacks some. The sample contains about 170,000 clones, just over 75% of which appear only once. Sequencing was done on a sample of PBMCs. The source of these receptors is a woman aged 25 to 45 in good health and CMV-seropositive.

The chain links TRBV20-1 to TRBJ1-2; D is possibly TRBD1 (5 bases). Germline V CDR1 and CDR2: DFQATT, SNEGSKA (reference sequence). Trimming took 3 bases from V and 6 from J, leaving 8 bases between them. This CDR3 is 11 amino acids long. CDR3 sequence reads: CSASKGDGYTF. The CDR3 DNA follows: TGCAGTGCTAGTAAAGGGGATGGCTACACCTTC.

The chain is built from TRBV11-2 and TRBJ2-1, with D possibly matching TRBD2 (5 bases). CDR1 and CDR2 (germline): SGHAT, FQNNGV. This CDR3 is built from 15 residues. Trimming removed 5 bases from V and 6 bases from J, with 17 bases in between. For the CDR3, the DNA is TGTGCCAGCAGCCGCGACTACTTTAACTCCAATGAGCAGTTCTTC. It encodes CASSRDYFNSNEQFF.

This clone was recorded once. The V call is TRBV5-1, the J call TRBJ2-7, with 9 bases identical to TRBD2. Per germline, CDR1 SGHRS and CDR2 YFSETQ. The CDR3 consists of 17 residues. After removal of 6 bases from V and 2 bases from J, the junction contained 15 bases not matched to a gene. CDR3 sequence: CASNAPIISGGTYEQYF. The DNA of the CDR3 is TGCGCCAGCAACGCCCCGATTATTAGCGGGGGTACCTACGAGCAGTACTTC. Variable domain in full (rest from reference TRBV5-1 and TRBJ2-7): KAGVTQTPRYLIKTRGQQVTLSCSPISGHRSVSWYQQTPGQGLQFLFEYFSETQRNKGNFPGRFSGRQFSNSRSEMNVSTLELGDSALYLCASNAPIISGGTYEQYFGPGTRLTVT.

This chain uses TRBV2 with TRBJ1-1, with 11 positions matching TRBD1. Germline CDR1 and CDR2: SNHLY and FYNNEI. J was trimmed by 4 bases and V by 7 bases; bases with no gene match: 8. The CDR3 runs 15 residues. The CDR3 is CASIWTGGGGTEAFF. CDR3 coding DNA: TGTGCCAGCATTTGGACAGGGGGCGGAGGCACTGAAGCTTTCTTT.

The chain combines TRBV2 with TRBJ2-6, with TRBD2 as a possible D gene (5 bases). CDR1 and CDR2 from the germline V gene are SNHLY and FYNNEI. Trimming took off 11 bases at V and 2 bases at J, with 13 bases between the two ends. CDR3 length: 14 residues. The CDR3 spells CAGSTVAGANVLTF. The CDR3 nucleotides are TGTGCCGGGAGTACAGTAGCTGGGGCCAACGTCCTGACTTTC. The full variable domain, its missing parts supplied by reference TRBV2 and TRBJ2-6, is EPEVTQTPSHQVTQMGQEVILRCVPISNHLYFYWYRQILGQKVEFLVSFYNNEISEKSEIFDDQFSVERPDGSNFTLKIRSTKLEDSAMYFCAGSTVAGANVLTFGAGSRLTVL.

V is TRBV7-2 and J is TRBJ2-1; D remains ambiguous. V was trimmed by 5 bases and J by 0 bases, leaving 5 bases between them. CDR3 size: 13 residues. Germline V gene data show CDR1 as SGHTA and CDR2 as FQGNSA. Here the CDR3 reads CASSLYSYNEQFF. CDR3 bases: TGTGCCAGCAGCCTCTACTCCTACAATGAGCAGTTCTTC.

The chain recombines TRBV30 with TRBJ1-1; 11 nucleotides agree with TRBD1. V lost 4 bases and J lost 6; bases outside the gene matches: 7. CDR1 and CDR2 (germline): GTSNPN, SVGIG (reference sequence). The CDR3 loop spans 14 amino acids. DNA of the CDR3: TGTGCCTGGAACAAGGGACAGGGGGTAGCTGAAGCTTTCTTT. It is translated as CAWNKGQGVAEAFF.

The chain couples TRBV5-1 to TRBJ2-7, with 7 bases identical to TRBD1. This CDR3 has 15 amino acids. Germline CDR1 is SGHRS and CDR2 is YFSETQ. Losses at the gene ends were 4 bases for V and 3 bases for J; bases not matched to a gene: 10. CDR3 protein: CASSRTRGPGYEQYF. The CDR3 DNA reads as TGCGCCAGCAGCCGAACGAGGGGGCCGGGCTACGAGCAGTACTTC.

As concerns this clone: In the same sample, other DNA sequences code for this CDR3. The V call is TRBV7-2, the J call TRBJ1-2; D is perhaps TRBD1 (6 bases). Germline V lookup: CDR1 SGHTA, CDR2 FQGNSA. Trimming took 2 bases from V and 4 from J, leaving 11 bases between them. The CDR3 has 14 residues. CDR3 DNA: TGTGCCAGCAGCTTATTAGGACAGCCCTATGGCTACACCTTC. This translates into CASSLLGQPYGYTF.

The chain uses TRBV6-5 and TRBJ1-2, with D possibly matching TRBD1 (5 bases). The CDR3 sequence is 12 residues long. The V end was cut by 6 bases, the J end by 12 bases, with 17 bases between. CDR1 and CDR2 from the germline V gene are MNHEY and SVGAGI. CDR3 nucleotide sequence: TGTGCCAGCAGGTCTTCGGGGGGGATGGACACCTTC. Its protein is CASRSSGGMDTF.

This chain connects TRBV4-3 to TRBJ1-2; D gene unclear. The germline V gene encodes CDR1 LGHNA and CDR2 YSLEER. Trimming removed 0 bases at V and 6 bases at J, with 14 bases between. The CDR3 sequence is 15 residues long. CDR3 in DNA: TGCGCCAGCAGCCAAGACCTACTACCGGGGAATGGCTACACCTTC. This gives the protein CASSQDLLPGNGYTF.

The chain has TRBV2 and TRBJ2-5; possible D gene TRBD1, 6 bases. The CDR3 consists of 15 residues. V gave up 7 bases and J gave up 5 bases, with 20 bases separating them. Germline assignment: CDR1 SNHLY and CDR2 FYNNEI. The CDR3 DNA reads as TGTGCCAGCACCCCGGACAGTCCGCCGAGGGAGACCCAGTACTTC. Translation gives CASTPDSPPRETQYF.

The chain joins TRBV7-9 to TRBJ2-7; 14 nucleotides line up with TRBD2. CDR3 length: 19 amino acids. V trimming: 5 bases; J trimming: 3 bases; junction bases outside the gene matches: 15. Germline V gene sequence: CDR1 SEHNR, CDR2 FQNEAQ (reference sequence). The CDR3 here is CASSQRTGGGLAGGYEQYF. CDR3 coding DNA: TGTGCCAGCAGCCAACGGACAGGGGGCGGACTAGCGGGAGGCTACGAGCAGTACTTC.

This clone was observed a single time. This sequence joins TRBV5-1 and TRBJ1-1; 8 bases line up with TRBD1. The trim removed 4 bases at V and 1 base at J, leaving 6 bases unmatched. Germline-derived CDR1 and CDR2 are SGHRS and YFSETQ. The CDR3 is 15 residues long. CDR3 loop: CASSLIGQGNTEAFF. Here the CDR3 DNA reads TGCGCCAGCAGCCTAATCGGACAGGGGAACACTGAAGCTTTCTTT.

The CDR3 DNA sequence: TGTGCCAGCAGACGACGGGACAGATCCTATGGCTACACCTTC. Translated, it gives CASRRRDRSYGYTF. The chain couples TRBV7-2 to TRBJ1-2, with 7 bases identical to TRBD1. Per the germline V gene, CDR1 is SGHTA and CDR2 is FQGNSA. V lost 6 bases to trimming and J lost 4 bases; unmatched junction nucleotides: 8. This CDR3 is 14 amino acids long.

The V and J genes are TRBV28 and TRBJ1-2, with 7 bases aligning to TRBD1. This CDR3 region has 14 residues. V shed 6 bases and J 3 bases; nucleotides not matched to a gene: 7. Germline V gene data show CDR1 as MDHEN and CDR2 as SYDVKM. In nucleotides, the CDR3 is TGTGCCAGCAGCAACTCGGGACAGTACTATGGCTACACCTTC. This gives the protein CASSNSGQYYGYTF.

The chain couples TRBV18 to TRBJ2-1; tentative D call: TRBD1 (5 bases). Germline V gives CDR1 KGHSH, CDR2 LQKENI. V shed 0 bases and J shed 1 base, with 10 bases lying between them. This CDR3 has 16 residues. CDR3 protein: CASSPPSRASYNEQFF. In nucleotides, the CDR3 is TGTGCCAGCTCACCACCATCCAGGGCTTCCTACAATGAGCAGTTCTTC.

This clone was observed a single time. The chain combines TRBV30 with TRBJ2-3, with D perhaps matching TRBD1 (5 bases). This CDR3 is built from 16 residues. CDR1 and CDR2 (germline): GTSNPN, SVGIG (reference sequence). With 0 bases removed from V and 4 bases from J, the gap between germline ends came to 17 bases. CDR3 bases: TGTGCCTGGAGTGTACGGGCAGGGCAGAAGGCAGATACGCAGTATTTT. It yields the protein CAWSVRAGQKADTQYF.

The chain links TRBV5-1 to TRBJ1-2; the match to TRBD1 covers 7 bases. Germline trimming cut 4 bases from V and 0 bases from J; bases unmatched to any gene: 15. This CDR3 spans 18 amino acids. The V gene's germline CDR1 is SGHRS and CDR2 YFSETQ. As DNA, the CDR3 is TGCGCCAGCAGCATTCGGACAGGAGGCCAGACAACTAACTATGGCTACACCTTC. It codes for CASSIRTGGQTTNYGYTF.

J is TRBJ2-2 and V is TRBV2; the match to TRBD2 covers 12 bases. V dropped 5 bases and J dropped 7; count of bases not matched to a gene: 8. In germline, CDR1 is SNHLY, CDR2 FYNNEI. This CDR3 has 16 amino acids. The CDR3 nucleotides are TGTGCCAGCAGTAGGAATCTAGCGGGGGGGGACGGGGAGCTGTTTTTT. Encoded protein: CASSRNLAGGDGELFF.

This clone was seen more than once but under ten times. J is TRBJ1-5 and V is TRBV30, with TRBD1 as a possible D gene (5 bases). V was cut by 2 bases and J by 7 bases, with 12 bases left in between. The CDR3 has 13 residues. Germline lookup yields CDR1 GTSNPN and CDR2 SVGIG (reference sequence). CDR3 nucleotides: TGTGCCTGGAGTCGAGGGGAGGGACAGCCCCAGCATTTT. Protein sequence: CAWSRGEGQPQHF.